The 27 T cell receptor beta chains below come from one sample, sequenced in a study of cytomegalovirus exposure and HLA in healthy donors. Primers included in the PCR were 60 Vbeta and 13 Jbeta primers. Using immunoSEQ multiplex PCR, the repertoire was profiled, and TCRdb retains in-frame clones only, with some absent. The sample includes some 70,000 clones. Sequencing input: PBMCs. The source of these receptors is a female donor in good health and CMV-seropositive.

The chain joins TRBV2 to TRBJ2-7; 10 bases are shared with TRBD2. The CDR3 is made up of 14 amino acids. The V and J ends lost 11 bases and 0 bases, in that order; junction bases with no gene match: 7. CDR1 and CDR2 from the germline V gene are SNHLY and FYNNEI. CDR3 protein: CAVRLAGGSYEQYF. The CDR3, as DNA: TGTGCCGTACGACTAGCGGGTGGCTCCTACGAGCAGTACTTC.

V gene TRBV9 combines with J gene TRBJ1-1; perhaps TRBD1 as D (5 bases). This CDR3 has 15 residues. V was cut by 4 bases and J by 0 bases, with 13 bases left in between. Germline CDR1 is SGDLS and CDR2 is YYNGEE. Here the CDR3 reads CASSRDSNMNTEAFF. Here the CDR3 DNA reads TGTGCCAGCAGCCGTGACAGCAACATGAACACTGAAGCTTTCTTT.

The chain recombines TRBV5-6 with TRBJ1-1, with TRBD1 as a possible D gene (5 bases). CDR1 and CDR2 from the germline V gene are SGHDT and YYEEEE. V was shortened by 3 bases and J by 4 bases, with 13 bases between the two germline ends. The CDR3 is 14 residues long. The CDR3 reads CASSYDSSVTEAFF. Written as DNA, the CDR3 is TGTGCCAGCAGCTACGACAGTTCAGTCACTGAAGCTTTCTTT.

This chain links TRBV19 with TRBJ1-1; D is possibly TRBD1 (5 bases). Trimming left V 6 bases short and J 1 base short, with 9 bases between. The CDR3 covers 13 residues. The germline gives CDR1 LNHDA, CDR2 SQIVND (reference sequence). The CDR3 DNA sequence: TGTGCCAGTAGAGGGGCCCAGAACACTGAAGCTTTCTTT. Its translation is CASRGAQNTEAFF.

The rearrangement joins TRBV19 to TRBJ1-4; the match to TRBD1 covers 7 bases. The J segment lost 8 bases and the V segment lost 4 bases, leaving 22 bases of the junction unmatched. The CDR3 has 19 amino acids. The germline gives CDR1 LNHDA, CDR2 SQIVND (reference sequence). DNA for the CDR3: TGTGCCAGTAGTACCAAACCGTTTATCACAGGGGCGGGGATGGAAAAACTGTTTTTT. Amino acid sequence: CASSTKPFITGAGMEKLFF.

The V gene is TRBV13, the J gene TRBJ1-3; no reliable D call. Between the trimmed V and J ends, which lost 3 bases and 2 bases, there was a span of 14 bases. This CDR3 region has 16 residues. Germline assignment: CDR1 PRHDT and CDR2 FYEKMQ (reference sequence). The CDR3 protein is CASSFSAHTTGNTIYF. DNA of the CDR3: TGTGCCAGCAGCTTTTCCGCTCACACCACTGGAAACACCATATATTTT.

For the CDR3, the DNA is TGTGCCAGCAGTTCGTACATCTTAGGCTACACCTTC. Protein product: CASSSYILGYTF. The rearrangement joins TRBV2 to TRBJ1-2; D is ambiguous. With 5 bases removed from V and 8 bases from J, the gap between germline ends came to 12 bases. Germline CDR1 and CDR2: SNHLY and FYNNEI. This CDR3 spans 12 amino acids.

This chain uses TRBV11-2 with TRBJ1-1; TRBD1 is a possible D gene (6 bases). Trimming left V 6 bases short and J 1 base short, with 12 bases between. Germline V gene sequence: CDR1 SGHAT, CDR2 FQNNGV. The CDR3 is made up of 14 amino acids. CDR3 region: CASRNTGTNTEAFF. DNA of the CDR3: TGTGCCAGCAGAAATACAGGGACGAACACTGAAGCTTTCTTT.

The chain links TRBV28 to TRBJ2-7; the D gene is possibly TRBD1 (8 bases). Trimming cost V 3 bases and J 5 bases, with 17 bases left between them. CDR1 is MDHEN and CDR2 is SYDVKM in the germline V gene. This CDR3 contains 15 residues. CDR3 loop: CASSFAGQGLHEQYF. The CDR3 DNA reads TGTGCCAGCAGTTTCGCAGGACAGGGACTACACGAGCAGTACTTC.

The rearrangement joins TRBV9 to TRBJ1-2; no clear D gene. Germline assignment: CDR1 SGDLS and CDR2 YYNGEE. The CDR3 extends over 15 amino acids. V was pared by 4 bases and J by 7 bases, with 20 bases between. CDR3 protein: CASSPRNMRVGGYTF. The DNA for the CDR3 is TGTGCCAGCAGCCCCCGAAACATGAGGGTGGGTGGCTACACCTTC.

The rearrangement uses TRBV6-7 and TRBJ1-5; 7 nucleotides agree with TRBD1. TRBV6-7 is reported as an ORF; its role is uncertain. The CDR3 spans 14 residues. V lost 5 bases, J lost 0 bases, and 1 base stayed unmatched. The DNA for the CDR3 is TGTGCCAGCAGTGGACAGGATAGCAATCAGCCCCAGCATTTT. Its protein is CASSGQDSNQPQHF.

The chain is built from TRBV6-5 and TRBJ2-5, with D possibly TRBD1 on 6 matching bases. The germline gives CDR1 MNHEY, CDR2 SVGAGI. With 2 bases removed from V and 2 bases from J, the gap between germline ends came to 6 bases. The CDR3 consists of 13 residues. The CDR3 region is CASSYTGQETQYF. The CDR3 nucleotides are TGTGCCAGCAGTTACACAGGGCAAGAGACCCAGTACTTC.

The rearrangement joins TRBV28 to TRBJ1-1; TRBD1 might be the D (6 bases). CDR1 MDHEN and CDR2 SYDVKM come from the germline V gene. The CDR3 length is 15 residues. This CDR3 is CVTTPQQGRNTEAFF. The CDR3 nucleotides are TGTGTGACAACCCCCCAACAGGGTCGGAACACTGAAGCTTTCTTT.

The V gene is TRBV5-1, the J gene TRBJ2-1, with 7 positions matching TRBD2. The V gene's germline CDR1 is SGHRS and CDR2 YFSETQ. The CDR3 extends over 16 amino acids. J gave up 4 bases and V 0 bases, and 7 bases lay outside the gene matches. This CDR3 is CASSLVGSGAYNEQFF. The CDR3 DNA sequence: TGCGCCAGCAGCTTGGTGGGAAGCGGGGCGTACAATGAGCAGTTCTTC.

This chain's CDR3 is CASSVGANTEAFF. CDR3 DNA sequence: TGTGCCAGCAGCGTAGGGGCCAACACTGAAGCTTTCTTT. This sequence joins TRBV9 and TRBJ1-1; D is unresolved. Trimming pared 0 bases from V and 2 bases from J, leaving 5 bases between. This CDR3 is 13 amino acids long. Germline V lookup: CDR1 SGDLS, CDR2 YYNGEE.

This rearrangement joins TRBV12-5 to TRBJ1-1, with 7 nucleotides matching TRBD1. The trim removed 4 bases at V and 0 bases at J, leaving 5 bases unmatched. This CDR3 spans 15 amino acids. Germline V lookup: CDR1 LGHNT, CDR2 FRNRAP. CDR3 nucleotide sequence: TGTGCTAGTGGTTCGGGAGGGACAGTGAACACTGAAGCTTTCTTT. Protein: CASGSGGTVNTEAFF.

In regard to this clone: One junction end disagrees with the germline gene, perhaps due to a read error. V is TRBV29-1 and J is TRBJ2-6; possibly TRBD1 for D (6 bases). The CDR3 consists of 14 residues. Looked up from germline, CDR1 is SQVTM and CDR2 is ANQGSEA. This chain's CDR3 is CSVEGTSGANVLTF. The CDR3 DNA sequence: TGCAGCGTAGAAGGGACATCTGGGGCCAACGTCCTGACTTTC.

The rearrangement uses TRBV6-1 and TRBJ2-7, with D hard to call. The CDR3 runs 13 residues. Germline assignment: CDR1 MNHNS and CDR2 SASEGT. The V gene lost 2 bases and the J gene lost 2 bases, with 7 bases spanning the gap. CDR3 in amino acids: CASSESFAYEQYF. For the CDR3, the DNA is TGTGCCAGCAGTGAAAGCTTTGCCTACGAGCAGTACTTC.

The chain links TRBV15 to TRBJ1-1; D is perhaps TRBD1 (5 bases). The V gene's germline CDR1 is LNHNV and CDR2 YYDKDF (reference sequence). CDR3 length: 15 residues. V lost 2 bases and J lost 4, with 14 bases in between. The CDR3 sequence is CATSRRRGRGTEAFF. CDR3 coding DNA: TGTGCCACCAGCAGACGGAGGGGCCGCGGCACTGAAGCTTTCTTT.

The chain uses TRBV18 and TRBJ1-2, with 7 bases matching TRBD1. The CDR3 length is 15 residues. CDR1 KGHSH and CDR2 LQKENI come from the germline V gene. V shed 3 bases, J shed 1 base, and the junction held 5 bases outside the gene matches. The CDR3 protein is CASSPGTAFNYGYTF. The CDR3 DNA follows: TGTGCCAGCTCACCGGGGACAGCGTTTAACTATGGCTACACCTTC.

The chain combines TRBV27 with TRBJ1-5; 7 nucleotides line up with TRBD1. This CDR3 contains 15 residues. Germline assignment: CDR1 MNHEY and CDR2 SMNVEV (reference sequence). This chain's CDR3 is CATGTTGRRDQPQHF. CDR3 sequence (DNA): TGTGCTACTGGCACGACAGGGCGAAGAGATCAGCCCCAGCATTTT.

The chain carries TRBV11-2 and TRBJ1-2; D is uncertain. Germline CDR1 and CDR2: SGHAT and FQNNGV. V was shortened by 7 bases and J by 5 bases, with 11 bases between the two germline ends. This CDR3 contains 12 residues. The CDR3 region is CASNGDGYGYTF. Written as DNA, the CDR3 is TGTGCCAGCAACGGAGACGGATATGGCTACACCTTC. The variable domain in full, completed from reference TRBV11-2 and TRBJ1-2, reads EAGVAQSPRYKIIEKRQSVAFWCNPISGHATLYWYQQILGQGPKLLIQFQNNGVVDDSQLPKDRFSAERLKGVDSTLKIQPAKLEDSAVYLCASNGDGYGYTFGSGTRLTVV.

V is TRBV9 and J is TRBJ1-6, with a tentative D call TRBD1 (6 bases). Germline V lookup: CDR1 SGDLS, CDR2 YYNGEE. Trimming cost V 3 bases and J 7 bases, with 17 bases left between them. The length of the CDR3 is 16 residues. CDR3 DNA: TGTGCCAGCAGCGCCACCGCAGGGGAAAGCAATTCACCCCTCCACTTT. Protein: CASSATAGESNSPLHF.

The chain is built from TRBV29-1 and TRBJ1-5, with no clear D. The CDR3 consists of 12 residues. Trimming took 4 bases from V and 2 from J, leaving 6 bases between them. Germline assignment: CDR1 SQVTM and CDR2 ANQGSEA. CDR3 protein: CSVVGGNQPQHF. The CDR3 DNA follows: TGCAGCGTTGTCGGGGGCAATCAGCCCCAGCATTTT.

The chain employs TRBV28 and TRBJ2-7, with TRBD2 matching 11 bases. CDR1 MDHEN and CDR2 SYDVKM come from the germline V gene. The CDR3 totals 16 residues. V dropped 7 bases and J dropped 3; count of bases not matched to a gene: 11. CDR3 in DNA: TGTGCCAGCATAGCGTTGGGAACTAGCGGGAGCTACGAGCAGTACTTC. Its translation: CASIALGTSGSYEQYF.

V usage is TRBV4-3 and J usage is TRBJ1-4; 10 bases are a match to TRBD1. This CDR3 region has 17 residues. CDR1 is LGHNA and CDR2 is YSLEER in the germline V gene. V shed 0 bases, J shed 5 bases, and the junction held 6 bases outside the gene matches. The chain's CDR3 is CASSQETPGQGNEKLFF. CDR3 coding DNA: TGCGCCAGCAGCCAAGAAACTCCGGGACAGGGGAATGAAAAACTGTTTTTT.

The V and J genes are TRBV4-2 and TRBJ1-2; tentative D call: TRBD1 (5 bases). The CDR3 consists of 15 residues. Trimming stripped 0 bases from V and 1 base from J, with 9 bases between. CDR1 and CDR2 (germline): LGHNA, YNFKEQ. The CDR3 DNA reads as TGTGCCAGCAGCCAAGAGTCAGGGATTAACTATGGCTACACCTTC. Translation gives CASSQESGINYGYTF.